A selection of T cell receptor beta chains follows, all from one sample in a study of identical twins. TCRdb re-derived calls from the 5' RACE reads in MiXCR, one entry per CDR3 protein. The sample shows 210,000 or so distinct CDR3 sequences, 15% of them seen only once. These data were also reused for a study on T cells expressing NK-cell markers.

The sample comprised CD8+ T cells sorted from blood. The receptors were sampled from a woman younger than 30 in good health. The CDR3 runs from the conserved cysteine through the conserved F or W. The D gene is left open where the match is weak. Only some rows state a clone size, as once, few, many or a class for expanded clones.

>TRBJ2-1|TRBD2|NA|TRBV7-9
TGTGCCAGCAGCTCCATAGCGGGGGGGAGCTCCTACAATGAGCAGTTCTTC
CASSSIAGGSSYNEQFF
>TRBJ2-4|TRBD2|NA|TRBV15
TGTGCGCCCACCCGGGGGGGGCGTAAAAACATTCAGTACTTC
CAPTRGGRKNIQYF
>TRBJ1-1|NA|few|TRBV12-3/TRBV12-4
TGTGCCAGCAATGTGACCCCGGGGGCTGAAGCTTTCTTT
CASNVTPGAEAFF
>TRBJ2-1|NA|few|TRBV11-2
TGTGCCAGCAGCTTAGGGGAGCTGCGGGGCCGTTCCCTCAATGAGCAGTTCTTC
CASSLGELRGRSLNEQFF
>TRBJ2-3|NA|once|TRBV11-2
TGTGCCAGCACCTCCCCCTGGGGGCGCACAGATACGCAGTATTTT
CASTSPWGRTDTQYF
>TRBJ2-3|NA|few|TRBV20-1
TGCAGTGCTAGAAGTATTTTCGGGGGAGCCCTAGATACGCAGTATTTT
CSARSIFGGALDTQYF
>TRBJ1-5|NA|few|TRBV4-1
TGCGCCAGCAGCCAAGACAGTCTCAGGGAGGATCAGCCCCAGCATTTT
CASSQDSLREDQPQHF
>TRBJ2-7|TRBD1|NA|TRBV30
TGTGCCTGGTCCTACCGGGACAGGGAGTCCTACGAGCAGTACTTC
CAWSYRDRESYEQYF
>TRBJ2-3|TRBD2|NA|TRBV20-1
TGCAGTGCTCCCGGGACTAGCGAAGATACGCAGTATTTT
CSAPGTSEDTQYF
>TRBJ2-7|NA|few|TRBV15
TGTGCCACCAGCGGTGAAGCCGGGGCCCTCGAGCAGTACTTC
CATSGEAGALEQYF
>TRBJ2-2|TRBD2|few|TRBV15
TGTGCCACCAGCAGAGGGATTAGCGGGGTAGCCGGGGAGCTGTTTTTT
CATSRGISGVAGELFF
>TRBJ2-2|NA|NA|TRBV13
TGTGCCAGCACTACTAAGGGGCCCGGGGAGCTGTTTTTT
CASTTKGPGELFF
>TRBJ2-1|TRBD2|NA|TRBV27
TGTGCCAGCAGTTTATCCTGGTCGGCTAGCGGGCTCTCCTACAATGAGCAGTTCTTC
CASSLSWSASGLSYNEQFF
>TRBJ2-5|NA|NA|TRBV18
TGTGCCAGCTCACCATTGGACGGCCAAGAGACCCAGTACTTC
CASSPLDGQETQYF
>TRBJ2-5|TRBD2|few|TRBV12-3/TRBV12-4
TGTGCCAGCAGTACCCCTAGCGGGAGGGCCAGGGAAGAAACCCAGTACTTC
CASSTPSGRAREETQYF
>TRBJ1-5|TRBD1|few|TRBV20-1
TGCAGTGCTAGAGTTCCTAGCGGGACAGAAAAATATAGGAATCAGCCCCAGCATTTT
CSARVPSGTEKYRNQPQHF
>TRBJ1-1|NA|once|TRBV20-1
TGCAGTGCTGAAGGCCCCGTTCCCGAAGCTTTCTTT
CSAEGPVPEAFF
>TRBJ1-2|NA|NA|TRBV7-8
TGTGCCAGCAGCTTAGGTCGGCCCCTATCGTTCTATGGCTACACCTTC
CASSLGRPLSFYGYTF
>TRBJ2-2|TRBD2|NA|TRBV29-1
TGCAGCGTTCTAGCGGGAACTGGGACCGGGGAGCTGTTTTTT
CSVLAGTGTGELFF
>TRBJ2-7|TRBD2|few|TRBV11-2
TGTGCCAGCAGCTCTCCGACTAGCGGGGTGCTATACGAGCAGTACTTC
CASSSPTSGVLYEQYF
>TRBJ2-2|NA|few|TRBV12-3/TRBV12-4
TGTGCCAGCCGCGGGGAGAAGGTCGGGGAGCTGTTTTTT
CASRGEKVGELFF
>TRBJ2-1|NA|NA|TRBV27
TGTGCCAGCAGTTTAATCGGGGTTTGGGAGCAGTTCTTC
CASSLIGVWEQFF
>TRBJ2-7|TRBD2|NA|TRBV6-1
TGTGCCAGCAGTGAAATAAGCGGGAGCCACGAGCAGTACTTC
CASSEISGSHEQYF
>TRBJ2-7|NA|NA|TRBV20-1
TGCAGTGCCACCCACGGGTCCGGGGCGACGTCCTACGAGCAGTACTTC
CSATHGSGATSYEQYF
>TRBJ2-3|TRBD2|few|TRBV10-1
TGCGCCAGCAGTGAGTCCAGCGGGGCTGGCACAGATACGCAGTATTTT
CASSESSGAGTDTQYF
>TRBJ2-7|TRBD2|NA|TRBV20-1
TGCAGTGCTAGAGGGCGAGGCGGGAGGGTTACTGACGAGCAGTACTTC
CSARGRGGRVTDEQYF
>TRBJ1-1|NA|NA|TRBV5-1
TGCGCCAGCAGCTCTACAAGCACTGAAGCTTTCTTT
CASSSTSTEAFF
>TRBJ2-1|NA|once|TRBV7-9
TGTGCCAGCAGCCCCCCGGTTCATAGCAACCAGTTCTTC
CASSPPVHSNQFF
>TRBJ1-2|NA|few|TRBV6-1
TGTGCCAGCAGCCGCGTAGAGGGGGACTATGGCTACACCTTC
CASSRVEGDYGYTF
>TRBJ2-2|TRBD2|NA|TRBV7-6
TGTGCCAGCAGCTTGAGACTAGCGGGGGCGACCGGGGAGCTGTTTTTT
CASSLRLAGATGELFF
>TRBJ1-4|NA|NA|TRBV6-1
TGTGCCAGCCGCGGACTTGTTGAAAAACTGTTTTTT
CASRGLVEKLFF
>TRBJ1-2|NA|NA|TRBV9
TGTGCCAGCAGCGACGGTTATGGCTACACCTTC
CASSDGYGYTF
>TRBJ2-1|TRBD2|NA|TRBV9
TGTGCCAGCAGCACGACTAGCGGAACAGGGAATGAGCAGTTCTTC
CASSTTSGTGNEQFF
>TRBJ2-5|TRBD1|NA|TRBV20-1
TGCAGTGCTACCCTTGGGACAGGCCTATTTCAAGAGACCCAGTACTTC
CSATLGTGLFQETQYF
>TRBJ1-5|NA|few|TRBV30
TGTGCCTGGAGTGCGGGTCGACAGCCCCAGCATTTT
CAWSAGRQPQHF
>TRBJ2-7|TRBD2|NA|TRBV20-1
TGCAGTGCCCCAGGGGGGAAGACTAGCGGGGCCTACGAGCAGTACTTC
CSAPGGKTSGAYEQYF
>TRBJ2-3|TRBD1|NA|TRBV2
TGTGCCAGCAGACGGGACAGGGGACGCACAGATACGCAGTATTTT
CASRRDRGRTDTQYF
>TRBJ2-3|NA|NA|TRBV7-8
TGTGCCAGCAGCTCCGAGGACCAGATCAGCACAGATACGCAGTATTTT
CASSSEDQISTDTQYF
>TRBJ2-1|NA|few|TRBV7-9
TGTGCCAGCAGTTTTTTGGCGGCCAATGAGCAGTTCTTC
CASSFLAANEQFF
>TRBJ2-1|NA|NA|TRBV11-2
TGTGCCAGCAGCTTAGTCCCCGGGGGCCGTGATGAGCAGTTCTTC
CASSLVPGGRDEQFF
>TRBJ2-2|TRBD2|NA|TRBV5-1
TGCGCCAGCAGCTTTCGGGGACTAGCGGGAACCGGGGAGCTGTTTTTT
CASSFRGLAGTGELFF
>TRBJ2-6|NA|NA|TRBV6-1
TGTGCCAGCACCGAAAAAACGGCCTCTGGGGCCAACGTCCTGACTTTC
CASTEKTASGANVLTF
>TRBJ2-2|TRBD2|few|TRBV7-2
TGTGCCAGCAGCCCTAGCGGGCCCACCGGGGAGCTGTTTTTT
CASSPSGPTGELFF
>TRBJ2-7|TRBD1|many|TRBV7-8
TGTGCCAGCAGCTTAGGACAGGGTCCCTCCTACGAGCAGTACTTC
CASSLGQGPSYEQYF
>TRBJ2-2|TRBD2|few|TRBV12-3/TRBV12-4
TGTGCCAGCAGTCTCACTAGCGGGCTCCCAACCGGGGAGCTGTTTTTT
CASSLTSGLPTGELFF